This record concerns one T cell receptor (beta chain) sequence. The method was immunoSEQ multiplex PCR; TCRdb's version includes in-frame clones alone and lacks a portion of them. The sample yields 52,000 or so clones, 85% to 90% seen once. CDR3 length: 16 amino acids. V lost 8 bases and J 0 bases, leaving 14 bases between the germline ends. Germline V gene sequence: CDR1 SNHLY, CDR2 FYNNEI. This entry belongs to a study of blood T cell repertoires in COVID-19. At the level of the study: Acute and convalescent COVID-19 samples came from the United States, Italy and Spain.

The rearrangement joins TRBV2 to TRBJ2-6; D unclear. Sequences were obtained from peripheral blood. The sequence came from a human donor in a cohort sampled during active COVID-19. DNA of the CDR3: TGTGCCAGCTCAGGCTTGCGCAACTCTGGGGCCAACGTCCTGACTTTC. It translates to CASSGLRNSGANVLTF.